This section outlines one T cell receptor (beta chain) sequence together with its context. Per the authors' pipeline: Amplifying reference gene primers gave estimates of nucleated cell counts. Sequencing was performed with immunoSEQ multiplex PCR; in TCRdb, only in-frame clones are kept and a portion is missing. For V, J and clone size, that table is used; D and trimming come from the DNA. The profile shows 180,000 or so clones, roughly three quarters of them singletons. These data come from a study of blood T cell repertoires in COVID-19. About the study: Nucleic acid was either cDNA or gDNA, and it came from T cells, B-cell-depleted T cells, or PBMCs.

The CDR3 runs 14 residues. Looked up from germline, CDR1 is LNHDA and CDR2 is SQIVND (reference sequence). Trimming took off 5 bases at V and 2 bases at J, with 13 bases between the two ends. The sequence derives from a man aged 55 to 70 who had been exposed to COVID-19. V is TRBV19 and J is TRBJ2-7; tentative D call: TRBD1 (5 bases). The sequencing input was PBMCs or T cells enriched from blood (not recorded which). The CDR3 DNA sequence: TGTGCCAGTAGTCGACAGCACCAAACCTACGAGCAGTACTTC. Its protein product is CASSRQHQTYEQYF.